This T cell receptor beta chain emerged from a study of PD-1 blockade in classical Hodgkin lymphoma. As for time point: cycle 4 day 1 (C4D1), after 6 weeks of nivolumab. All patients experienced relapse after autologous stem cell transplantation, and brentuximab vedotin exposure was variable. Sequenced by immunoSEQ multiplex PCR; TCRdb stores in-frame clones only, minus some. This sample has fewer than 95,000 clones; 83% occur once, and the top ten carry 15% to 20%. Trimming took 8 bases from V and 3 from J; bases not matched to a gene: 3. The CDR3 consists of 13 residues. Per germline, CDR1 MNHEY and CDR2 SVGAGI.

The sequenced sample was peripheral blood mononuclear cells (PBMCs), obtained before the fourth cycle of nivolumab. This TCR was recovered from a human donor with classical Hodgkin lymphoma. The chain joins TRBV6-5 to TRBJ1-2, with 10 nucleotides matching TRBD1. CDR3 protein: CASGDRGHYGYTF. As DNA, the CDR3 is TGTGCCAGCGGGGACAGGGGACACTATGGCTACACCTTC.